This T cell receptor (beta chain) was profiled in a study of T cells in localized non-small cell lung cancer (dated by TCRdb to 2019 to 2021). About the study as a whole: The study analyzed T cell repertoires of hundreds of early-stage NSCLC patients, comparing tumors and uninvolved tumor-adjacent lungs. A mean age of approximately 66 years was recorded for the NSCLC patients, of whom more than 120 were male and about a hundred were female. The cohort comprised some 220 treatment-naïve NSCLC patients with resected, localized lung tumors. Overall results and qualifications from the work: Uninvolved tumor-adjacent lung showed the highest T cell clonality, higher than tumor, which suggests more focused antigenic responses in the uninvolved tumor-adjacent lung. Because multi-region sequencing of the tumors was not done, intratumor heterogeneity could not be ruled out. A median of about 53 of the top 100 tumor clones were detected in paired uninvolved adjacent lung, and around 30 of these tumor clones were also found among the top 100 clones of the paired uninvolved adjacent lung. Longer overall survival was associated with higher T cell density in blood, whereas shorter survival was associated with higher clonality in adjacent lung. Because the study design was exploratory, TCR variables were selected using unadjusted p-values without false-discovery rate correction.

The immunoSEQ Assay was used to sequence TCR beta CDR3 regions from DNA. In the source study's methods: T cell density was computed as TCR beta template counts normalized to usable DNA estimated by amplifying housekeeping genes. Richness was estimated using the preseqR package, with extrapolation to 400,000 templates for PBMC samples and to 120,000 templates for tissue samples. Clonality was calculated as one minus Pielou's evenness. Tissue-enriched TCRs were identified by differential abundance testing using productive amino-acid clonotypes, minimum total count 5 and alpha 0.1. The Jaccard Index and the Morisita Overlap Index were used to measure repertoire overlap between compartments. GLIPH clustered TCR beta CDR3s with public tetramer-defined viral CDR3s; viral motifs required at least three viral sequences plus V-gene enrichment. As stored in TCRdb, this immuneACCESS dataset retains in-frame rearrangements with V and J assigned. A fraction of the clones does not appear; measured against another copy, unresolved V genes explain less than half of the discrepancy, and the remainder lacks a known reason. Clone size and V and J calls were adopted from that table, with D and trimming inferred from the DNA. The sample profile shows about 57,000 clones; approximately 89% of them were found once. 20% of the sample belongs to the ten largest clones.

At diagnosis, peripheral blood, uninvolved tumor-adjacent lung and tumor were collected and stored as a combination of fresh-frozen and FFPE material. Blood samples were analyzed as peripheral blood mononuclear cells for TCR repertoire profiling. Spanning cysteine to phenylalanine, the CDR3 consists of 15 amino acids. The retained sequence is limited to the CDR3, 45 bases, with the frame set at the first base. V gives up 0 bases and J gives up 6 bases, and the segment between their germline ends measures 16 bases. CDR1 is given as SGHDT and CDR2 as YYEEEE, both from the germline V gene. As to this clone: The specificity of this receptor is unknown. Base qualities are not provided; no much larger clone lies one nucleotide away.

The chain is encoded by TRBV5-6 joined to TRBJ2-7; the D segment cannot be called with confidence. The input for sequencing was peripheral blood, taken before any cancer treatment. This TCR was sampled from a man aged 40-75 years with stage I lung adenocarcinoma. CDR3 loop: CASSLVSGTRGEQYF. The nucleotide sequence is given as TGTGCCAGCAGCTTGGTGTCGGGTACGCGAGGCGAGCAGTACTTC.